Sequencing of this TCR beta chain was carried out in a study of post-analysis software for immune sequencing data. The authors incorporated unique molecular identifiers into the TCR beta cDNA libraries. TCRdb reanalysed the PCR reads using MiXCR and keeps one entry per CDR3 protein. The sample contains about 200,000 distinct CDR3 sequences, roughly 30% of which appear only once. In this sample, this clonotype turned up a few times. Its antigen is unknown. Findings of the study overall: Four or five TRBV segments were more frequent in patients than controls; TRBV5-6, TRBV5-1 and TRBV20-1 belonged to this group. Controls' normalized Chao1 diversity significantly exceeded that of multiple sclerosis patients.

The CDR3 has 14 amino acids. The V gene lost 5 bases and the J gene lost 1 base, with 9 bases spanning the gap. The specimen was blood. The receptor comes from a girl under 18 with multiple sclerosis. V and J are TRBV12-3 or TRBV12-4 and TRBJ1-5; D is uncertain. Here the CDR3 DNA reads TGTGCCAGCAGTCCTCGTCGGAGCAATCAGCCCCAGCATTTT. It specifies CASSPRRSNQPQHF.